One and the same sample provided the 7 T cell receptor beta chains below, sequenced in a study of blood T cell repertoires in COVID-19. Produced via immunoSEQ multiplex PCR; TCRdb's table is partial and in-frame only. Among about 250,000 clones listed, 80% to 90% were seen once. Sample: peripheral blood. The receptors come from a man older than 75 with acute or convalescent COVID-19.

This clone was detected once. The V call is TRBV5-1, the J call TRBJ2-3; 8 nucleotides agree with TRBD1. The V and J ends lost 1 base and 5 bases, in that order; junction bases with no gene match: 6. CDR3 size: 15 residues. Germline V CDR1 and CDR2: SGHRS, YFSETQ. The CDR3 spells CASSLSDRVGDTQYF. The CDR3 coding sequence is TGCGCCAGCAGCTTGTCGGACAGGGTTGGAGATACGCAGTATTTT.

This chain links TRBV18 with TRBJ2-2; possible D gene TRBD1, 6 bases. The CDR3 is 12 amino acids. Germline CDR1 reads KGHSH; CDR2 reads LQKENI. The V end lost 6 bases, the J end lost 6 bases, and 8 bases lay between the germline ends. CDR3 loop: CASSSGAGELFF. The CDR3 nucleotides are TGTGCCAGCTCGTCAGGGGCCGGGGAGCTGTTTTTT.

The chain uses TRBV28 and TRBJ2-5; the match to TRBD1 covers 8 bases. V was pared by 5 bases and J by 5 bases, with 13 bases of the junction left unmatched. CDR1 is MDHEN, CDR2 SYDVKM, per germline. The CDR3 is 16 residues long. The CDR3 loop is CASSTPGQGERETQYF. CDR3 DNA sequence: TGTGCCAGCAGTACCCCCGGACAGGGAGAGCGGGAGACCCAGTACTTC.

V usage is TRBV3-1 (or the pseudogene TRBV3-2) and J usage is TRBJ2-1; TRBD2 aligns across 9 bases. Germline V CDR1 and CDR2: LGHDT, YNNKEL (reference sequence). Trimming cost V 0 bases and J 9 bases; bases outside gene matches: 12. The CDR3 is made up of 17 amino acids. In nucleotides, the CDR3 is TGTGCCAGCAGCCAAGATTCTATCCTAGCGGGAAAACGTGAGCAGTTCTTC. Protein product: CASSQDSILAGKREQFF.

V gene TRBV28 combines with J gene TRBJ2-5; D might be TRBD1 (6 bases). Per the germline V gene, CDR1 is MDHEN and CDR2 is SYDVKM. Trimming left V 3 bases short and J 5 bases short, with 10 bases between. The CDR3 loop spans 13 amino acids. The chain's CDR3 is CASSFGGPETQYF. CDR3 bases: TGTGCCAGCAGTTTTGGGGGCCCGGAGACCCAGTACTTC.

V is TRBV18 and J is TRBJ2-2; 11 nucleotides agree with TRBD2. V lost 3 bases, J lost 0 bases, and 0 bases stayed unmatched. Germline V CDR1 and CDR2: KGHSH, LQKENI. This CDR3 contains 16 residues. The CDR3 sequence is CASSPGLAANTGELFF. The DNA for the CDR3 is TGTGCCAGCTCACCGGGACTAGCGGCGAACACCGGGGAGCTGTTTTTT.

This clone was seen only once. The CDR3 protein is CSVPHLGFLDEQFF. The CDR3 DNA follows: TGCAGCGTTCCCCATTTGGGCTTTTTAGATGAGCAGTTCTTC. The chain couples TRBV29-1 to TRBJ2-1; D call uncertain. Trimming stripped 5 bases from V and 8 bases from J, with 19 bases between. In germline, CDR1 is SQVTM, CDR2 ANQGSEA. CDR3 size: 14 residues.